One sample yielded the 7 T cell receptor beta chains listed below, sequenced in a study of beta chain features in type 1 diabetes. Investigators reverse transcribed all isolated RNA, so they sequenced expressed TCRB transcripts. Profiled with immunoSEQ multiplex PCR; TCRdb holds only in-frame clones, not every one. Altogether over 350,000 clones are present, more than 12% being singletons, with the ten largest covering about 0.02%. The sequenced sample was naive CD4+ T cells from blood. The receptors were sampled from a woman younger than 30 in good health.

The table lists this clone with a few counts. The chain couples TRBV6-5 to TRBJ2-7; the match to TRBD1 covers 9 bases. Germline V CDR1 and CDR2: MNHEY, SVGAGI. The J segment lost 3 bases and the V segment lost 4 bases, leaving 4 bases of the junction unmatched. The CDR3 runs 14 residues. Here the CDR3 reads CASSSGTGIYEQYF. The CDR3 region has the DNA TGTGCCAGCAGTTCCGGGACAGGGATCTACGAGCAGTACTTC.

There are a few counts of this clone. The V call is TRBV2, the J call TRBJ1-5; TRBD1 aligns across 8 bases. The CDR3 consists of 16 residues. V shed 4 bases, J shed 3 bases, and the junction held 8 bases outside the gene matches. Per the germline V gene, CDR1 is SNHLY and CDR2 is FYNNEI. The CDR3 DNA follows: TGTGCCAGCAGTGCCCGACAGGGGCAGTTCAATCAGCCCCAGCATTTT. Translating it yields CASSARQGQFNQPQHF.

The CDR3 region is CATSREGRAVETQYF. The CDR3 DNA sequence: TGTGCCACCAGCAGAGAGGGCAGGGCTGTAGAGACCCAGTACTTC. V and J are TRBV15 and TRBJ2-5; possibly TRBD1 for D (5 bases). Germline-derived CDR1 and CDR2 are LNHNV and YYDKDF (reference sequence). CDR3 length equals 15 residues. Between the trimmed V and J ends, which lost 0 bases and 4 bases, there was a span of 12 bases.

Only a few counts were recorded for this clone. V is TRBV7-9 and J is TRBJ2-1; 12 bases align to TRBD2. Trimming took 5 bases from V and 8 from J; bases not matched to a gene: 7. Per germline, CDR1 SEHNR and CDR2 FQNEAQ (reference sequence). The CDR3 sequence is 15 residues long. The CDR3 protein is CASSQRTSGTDEQFF. Here the CDR3 DNA reads TGTGCCAGCAGCCAGCGGACTAGCGGGACCGATGAGCAGTTCTTC.

Turning to this clone: At the DNA level, this CDR3 is encoded by other sequences in the same sample as well. This rearrangement joins TRBV30 to TRBJ2-7; TRBD1 matches at 9 bases. The trim removed 3 bases at V and 7 bases at J, leaving 4 bases unmatched. The CDR3 loop spans 12 amino acids. Germline V lookup: CDR1 GTSNPN, CDR2 SVGIG (reference sequence). The DNA for the CDR3 is TGTGCCTGGAGCCTGACAGGGGGTGAGCAGTACTTC. Its translation is CAWSLTGGEQYF.

The chain has TRBV27 and TRBJ2-6, with D perhaps matching TRBD1 (5 bases). CDR1 and CDR2 (germline): MNHEY, SMNVEV (reference sequence). There are 17 residues in the CDR3. V shed 6 bases and J shed 0 bases, with 15 bases lying between them. The CDR3 coding sequence is TGTGCCAGCAGCTTAGGGGCTTGGGACTCTGGGGCCAACGTCCTGACTTTC. Its translation: CASSLGAWDSGANVLTF.

This chain links TRBV2 with TRBJ2-5; possible D gene TRBD1, 6 bases. Trimming pared 2 bases from V and 4 bases from J, leaving 8 bases between. The CDR3 extends over 13 amino acids. Germline CDR1 reads SNHLY; CDR2 reads FYNNEI. The chain's CDR3 is CASSERGGETQYF. The CDR3 DNA sequence: TGTGCCAGCAGTGAAAGAGGGGGAGAGACCCAGTACTTC.